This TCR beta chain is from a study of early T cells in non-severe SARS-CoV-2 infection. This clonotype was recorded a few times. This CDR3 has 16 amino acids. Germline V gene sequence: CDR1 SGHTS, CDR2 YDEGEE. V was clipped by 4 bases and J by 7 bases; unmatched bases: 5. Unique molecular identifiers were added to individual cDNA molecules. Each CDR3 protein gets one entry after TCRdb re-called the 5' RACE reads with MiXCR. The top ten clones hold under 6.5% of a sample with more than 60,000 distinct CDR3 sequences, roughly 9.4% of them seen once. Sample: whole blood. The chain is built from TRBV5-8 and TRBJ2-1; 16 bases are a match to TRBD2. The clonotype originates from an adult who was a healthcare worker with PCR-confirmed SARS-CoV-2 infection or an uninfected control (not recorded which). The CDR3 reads CASSILGLAGGNEQFF. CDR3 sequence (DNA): TGTGCCAGCAGCATCCTGGGACTAGCGGGAGGGAATGAGCAGTTCTTC.